This T cell receptor (beta chain) comes out of a study of neurological immune-mediated disorders. TCRdb independently ran MiXCR on the 5' RACE reads; one entry per CDR3 protein. The sample shows approximately 39,000 distinct CDR3 sequences, 6.5% to 7.5% of them seen only once. Germline CDR1 MNHNS, CDR2 SASEGT. V lost 6 bases and J 2 bases, leaving 13 bases between the germline ends. The CDR3 has 15 residues. This clonotype was observed many times. Sequenced material: CD4+ T cells from blood. The TCR was taken from a man aged 50-59 years in good health. V is TRBV6-1 and J is TRBJ2-2; TRBD1 or TRBD2 may be the D gene (5 bases each). CDR3 bases: TGTGCCAGCAGGGTTTCCGGGACCAACACCGGGGAGCTGTTTTTT. It encodes CASRVSGTNTGELFF.